The TCR beta chain described here comes from a study of T cells in Graves' hyperthyroidism and ophthalmopathy. Clinical symptoms, serum thyroxine, TRAb, thyroid ultrasound and orbital computed tomography established diagnosis. V shed 2 bases, J shed 2 bases, and the junction held 3 bases outside the gene matches. CDR1 SGHRS and CDR2 YFSETQ come from the germline V gene. The CDR3 loop spans 15 amino acids. The source material, RNA transcripts, was used to amplify TCR beta CDR3 regions. The primer set for the first-round RT-PCR of the TCR CDR3 was HTBI. Each CDR3 protein gets one entry after TCRdb re-called the multiplex PCR reads with MiXCR. The data show under 350,000 distinct CDR3 sequences, around a sixth seen once. This clonotype appeared a few times.

This chain connects TRBV5-1 to TRBJ1-2, with TRBD1 matching 10 bases. The TCR sequence derives from a woman aged 45 to 65 with Graves' hyperthyroidism. Sequencing was carried out using blood. CDR3 protein: CASSLRTGGNYGYTF. The CDR3 coding sequence is TGCGCCAGCAGCTTACGGACAGGGGGGAACTATGGCTACACCTTC.